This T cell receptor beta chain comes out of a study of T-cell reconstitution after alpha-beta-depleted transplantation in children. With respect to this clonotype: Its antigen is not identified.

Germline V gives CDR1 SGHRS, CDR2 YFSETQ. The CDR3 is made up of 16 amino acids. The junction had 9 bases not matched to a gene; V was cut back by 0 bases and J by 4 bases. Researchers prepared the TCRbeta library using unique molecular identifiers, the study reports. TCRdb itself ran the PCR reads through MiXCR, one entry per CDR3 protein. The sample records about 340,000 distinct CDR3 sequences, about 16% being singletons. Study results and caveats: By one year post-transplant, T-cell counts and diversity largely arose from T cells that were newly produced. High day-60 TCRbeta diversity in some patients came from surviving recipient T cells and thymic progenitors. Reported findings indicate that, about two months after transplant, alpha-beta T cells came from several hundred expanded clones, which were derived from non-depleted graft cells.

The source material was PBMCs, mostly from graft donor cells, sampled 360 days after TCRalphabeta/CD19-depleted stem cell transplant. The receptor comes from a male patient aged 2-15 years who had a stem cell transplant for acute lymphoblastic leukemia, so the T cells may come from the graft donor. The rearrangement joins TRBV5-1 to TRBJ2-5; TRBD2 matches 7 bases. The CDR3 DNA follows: TGCGCCAGCAGCTTGGCTTTTGCGGGAGACGCAGAGACCCAGTACTTC. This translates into CASSLAFAGDAETQYF.